A single sample gave rise to the 8 T cell receptor beta chains below, sequenced in a study of blood T cells in healthy people across ages. It was with a sample-barcoded 5' primer and a J-beta primer mix that a second PCR of roughly 7 to 12 cycles was run. TCRdb reprocessed the 5' RACE reads via MiXCR and lists one record per CDR3 protein. Seen here are roughly 1.6 million distinct CDR3 sequences, about 35% observed once, and the top ten hold roughly 10%. Sequences were obtained from blood. These receptors were collected from a woman aged 25 to 39 in good health.

This clonotype was counted a few times. The chain is built from TRBV20-1 and TRBJ1-5; 8 bases line up with TRBD1. Germline V CDR1 and CDR2: DFQATT, SNEGSKA (reference sequence). The CDR3 is made up of 15 amino acids. J lost 6 bases, V lost 5 bases, and 12 bases had no gene match. CDR3 nucleotide sequence: TGCAGTGCTGGAAGGACAGGGCGTAAAAGTCAGCCCCAGCATTTT. Translation gives CSAGRTGRKSQPQHF.

This clonotype came up a few times. The chain is built from TRBV6-1 and TRBJ2-4, with TRBD2 matching over 8 bases. The CDR3 loop spans 17 amino acids. V lost 2 bases and J lost 2; bases outside the gene matches: 8. Germline CDR1 reads MNHNS; CDR2 reads SASEGT. The CDR3 loop is CASSESALAGTKNIQYF. The CDR3 DNA is TGTGCCAGCAGTGAATCCGCCTTAGCGGGAACCAAAAACATTCAGTACTTC.

This clonotype showed up just a few times. The J gene is TRBJ1-2, the V gene TRBV6-2 or TRBV6-3, with no clear D. The V end lost 2 bases, the J end lost 2 bases, and 9 bases lay between the germline ends. This CDR3 comprises 14 residues. Germline lookup yields CDR1 MNHEY and CDR2 SVGEGT. CDR3 sequence reads: CASSYPIGNYGYTF. CDR3 coding DNA: TGTGCCAGCAGTTACCCCATCGGGAACTATGGCTACACCTTC.

This chain links TRBV4-1 with TRBJ2-3; D uncertain. V lost 2 bases to trimming and J lost 2 bases, with 5 bases between them. There are 13 residues in the CDR3. Germline values: CDR1 MGHRA, CDR2 YSYEKL. The CDR3 region has the DNA TGCGCCAGCAGCCAACACTACACAGATACGCAGTATTTT. This translates into CASSQHYTDTQYF.

A few counts support this clonotype. One base away lies a much larger clone, so this may be a sequencing read error. CDR3 in DNA: TGTGCCGGCAGCTTAGCAAGCGGAGAAGAGTACTTC. Translation: CAGSLASGEEYF. This rearrangement joins TRBV7-8 to TRBJ2-7; possibly TRBD2 for D (5 bases). The length of the CDR3 is 12 residues. Looked up from germline, CDR1 is SGHVS and CDR2 is FQNEAQ.

V is TRBV4-2 and J is TRBJ2-5; perhaps D is TRBD1 or TRBD2 (7 bases each). CDR1 is LGHNA, CDR2 YNFKEQ, per germline. The CDR3 runs to 15 residues. V was trimmed by 8 bases and J by 4 bases, leaving 20 bases between them. The chain's CDR3 is CASALSGGDRETQYF. CDR3 DNA: TGTGCCAGCGCCCTATCAGGGGGGGATAGAGAGACCCAGTACTTC.

V gene TRBV2 combines with J gene TRBJ2-7; perhaps TRBD2 as D (6 bases). From germline, CDR1 is SNHLY and CDR2 FYNNEI. This CDR3 has 13 residues. Trimming left V 6 bases short and J 6 bases short, with 15 bases between. The DNA for the CDR3 is TGTGCCAGCAGCGGGACTTCGAGTGGCGAGCAGTACTTC. Residues: CASSGTSSGEQYF. Supplemented by reference TRBV2 and TRBJ2-7, the full variable domain reads EPEVTQTPSHQVTQMGQEVILRCVPISNHLYFYWYRQILGQKVEFLVSFYNNEISEKSEIFDDQFSVERPDGSNFTLKIRSTKLEDSAMYFCASSGTSSGEQYFGPGTRLTVT.

This clonotype was found a few times. The gene calls are TRBV27 and TRBJ2-7; 7 bases map to TRBD2. The CDR3 runs 17 residues. Trimming at V came to 4 bases and at J to 1 base, leaving 13 bases not matched to a gene. In germline, CDR1 is MNHEY, CDR2 SMNVEV (reference sequence). In DNA, the CDR3 is TGTGCCAGCAGTTCCCCCTTGAAGCGGGGACCTTCCTACGAGCAGTACTTC. Its translation: CASSSPLKRGPSYEQYF.